The 23 T cell receptor beta chains below all came from one sample that was sequenced in a study of cytomegalovirus exposure and HLA in healthy donors. In the PCR, 60 Vbeta and 13 Jbeta primers were used. The method was immunoSEQ multiplex PCR; TCRdb's version includes in-frame clones alone and lacks a portion of them. The sample carries over 110,000 clones, 75% to 80% recorded once. Sequenced material: PBMCs. The receptors stem from a woman in her forties in good health and CMV-seropositive.

The chain is built from TRBV10-3 and TRBJ2-1, with 9 bases identical to TRBD2. Trimming cost V 6 bases and J 3 bases; bases outside gene matches: 6. Germline lookup yields CDR1 ENHRY and CDR2 SYGVKD. The CDR3 is made up of 15 amino acids. CDR3 region: CAIRGLAGSYNEQFF. The CDR3 DNA sequence: TGTGCCATCAGGGGGCTAGCGGGAAGCTACAATGAGCAGTTCTTC.

The CDR3 sequence is CASSMFETGVGNTIYF. The CDR3 nucleotides are TGTGCCAGTAGTATGTTCGAGACAGGGGTGGGAAACACCATATATTTT. The V call is TRBV19, the J call TRBJ1-3, with 8 bases matching TRBD1. CDR1 LNHDA and CDR2 SQIVND come from the germline V gene (reference sequence). The CDR3 has 16 amino acids. Losses at the gene ends were 3 bases for V and 4 bases for J; bases not matched to a gene: 8.

The chain is built from TRBV7-9 and TRBJ2-5, with TRBD1 matching over 10 bases. The CDR3 length is 15 residues. Germline CDR1 is SEHNR and CDR2 is FQNEAQ (reference sequence). V was pared by 1 base and J by 1 base, with 0 bases of the junction left unmatched. The CDR3 reads CASSLGDRGQETQYF. The CDR3 nucleotides read TGTGCCAGCAGCTTAGGGGACAGGGGCCAAGAGACCCAGTACTTC. Variable domain in full (rest from reference TRBV7-9 and TRBJ2-5): DTGVSQNPRHKITKRGQNVTFRCDPISEHNRLYWYRQTLGQGPEFLTYFQNEAQLEKSRLLSDRFSAERPKGSFSTLEIQRTEQGDSAMYLCASSLGDRGQETQYFGPGTRLLVL.

J is TRBJ2-5 and V is TRBV11-3, with 7 bases identical to TRBD2. Germline assignment: CDR1 SGHNT and CDR2 YENEEA. V shed 1 base, J shed 1 base, and the junction held 9 bases outside the gene matches. The CDR3 spans 17 residues. CDR3 sequence reads: CASSLGGSSGTQETQYF. CDR3 in DNA: TGTGCCAGCAGCTTAGGCGGGTCTAGCGGTACCCAAGAGACCCAGTACTTC.

This rearrangement joins TRBV18 to TRBJ2-7; possible D gene TRBD2, 5 bases. CDR1 is KGHSH and CDR2 is LQKENI in the germline V gene. The length of the CDR3 is 14 residues. Trimming took off 4 bases at V and 0 bases at J, with 10 bases between the two ends. The CDR3 loop is CASSLAGSSYEQYF. Here the CDR3 DNA reads TGTGCCAGCTCACTTGCGGGCAGCTCCTACGAGCAGTACTTC.

The V gene is TRBV6-6, the J gene TRBJ2-5, with D unresolved. The length of the CDR3 is 13 residues. V was cut by 7 bases and J by 5 bases, with 14 bases left in between. Germline V CDR1 and CDR2: MNHNY, SVGAGI (reference sequence). The CDR3 nucleotides read TGTGCCAGCACCCGGCAGGATAGGGAGACCCAGTACTTC. It specifies CASTRQDRETQYF.

The rearrangement joins TRBV29-1 to TRBJ1-1; 7 nucleotides match TRBD1. Germline CDR1 SQVTM, CDR2 ANQGSEA. The CDR3 contains 13 residues. The ends lost 4 bases at V and 1 base at J; junction bases unmatched: 3. The CDR3, as DNA: TGCAGCGTTGTGGGACAGCCGAACACTGAAGCTTTCTTT. Its translation: CSVVGQPNTEAFF.

The J gene is TRBJ1-2, the V gene TRBV4-1; 10 bases line up with TRBD1. J was trimmed by 2 bases and V by 0 bases; bases with no gene match: 3. This CDR3 has 16 amino acids. The germline gives CDR1 MGHRA, CDR2 YSYEKL. The CDR3 spells CASSQDGTGVNYGYTF. The CDR3 nucleotides read TGCGCCAGCAGCCAAGATGGGACAGGGGTAAACTATGGCTACACCTTC.

This sequence joins TRBV19 and TRBJ2-1, with TRBD2 matching over 16 bases. In germline, CDR1 is LNHDA, CDR2 SQIVND (reference sequence). The junction had 7 bases not matched to a gene; V was cut back by 7 bases and J by 7 bases. CDR3 size: 16 residues. The CDR3 nucleotides are TGTGCCAGTATTCCTGGGGGACTAGCGGGAGGGAATGAGCAGTTCTTC. Translating it yields CASIPGGLAGGNEQFF. The full variable domain, rest sourced from reference TRBV19 and TRBJ2-1, is DGGITQSPKYLFRKEGQNVTLSCEQNLNHDAMYWYRQDPGQGLRLIYYSQIVNDFQKGDIAEGYSVSREKKESFPLTVTSAQKNPTAFYLCASIPGGLAGGNEQFFGPGTRLTVL.

The V gene is TRBV5-1, the J gene TRBJ2-7; tentative D call: TRBD1 (6 bases). CDR3 size: 12 residues. CDR1 is SGHRS and CDR2 is YFSETQ in the germline V gene. Trimming cost V 4 bases and J 7 bases, with 12 bases left between them. CDR3 sequence reads: CASSGTGPEQYF. The CDR3 DNA sequence: TGCGCCAGCAGCGGCACAGGGCCTGAGCAGTACTTC.

The chain is built from TRBV5-1 and TRBJ2-5; 9 bases are shared with TRBD1. The CDR3 is made up of 14 amino acids. V gave up 3 bases and J gave up 2 bases; unmatched junction bases: 2. The germline CDR1 and CDR2 sequences are SGHRS and YFSETQ. In nucleotides, the CDR3 is TGCGCCAGCAGCTGGGGACAGGGACAAGAGACCCAGTACTTC. This codes for CASSWGQGQETQYF.

This chain links TRBV5-1 with TRBJ2-7, with a possible D match to TRBD1 (6 bases). Per the germline V gene, CDR1 is SGHRS and CDR2 is YFSETQ. With 1 base removed from V and 3 bases from J, the gap between germline ends came to 11 bases. This CDR3 contains 14 residues. CDR3 coding DNA: TGCGCCAGCAGCTTGCAAGGGGGAAACTACGAGCAGTACTTC. It yields the protein CASSLQGGNYEQYF.

The J gene is TRBJ1-1, the V gene TRBV7-9; the match to TRBD1 covers 8 bases. CDR1 is SEHNR and CDR2 is FQNEAQ in the germline V gene (reference sequence). The CDR3 is 14 amino acids. Germline trimming cut 5 bases from V and 4 bases from J; bases unmatched to any gene: 6. The CDR3 DNA reads TGTGCCAGCAGCCTTCAGGGGGCAATCACTGAAGCTTTCTTT. It specifies CASSLQGAITEAFF.

CDR3 nucleotide sequence: TGCGCCAGCAGCTCGACCCTGACTAGCGGGAAAGAGACCCAGTACTTC. Translating it yields CASSSTLTSGKETQYF. The chain employs TRBV5-1 and TRBJ2-5; 11 bases map to TRBD2. The germline gives CDR1 SGHRS, CDR2 YFSETQ. The V segment lost 3 bases and the J segment 3 bases; nucleotides outside the gene matches: 7. The CDR3 is 16 amino acids.

This rearrangement joins TRBV11-3 to TRBJ1-1; D remains unclear. Trimming removed 4 bases from V and 2 bases from J, with 11 bases in between. The germline CDR1 and CDR2 sequences are SGHNT and YENEEA. The CDR3 extends over 14 amino acids. The DNA of the CDR3 is TGTGCCAGCAGCTCTAGATCCTTCAACACTGAAGCTTTCTTT. This gives the protein CASSSRSFNTEAFF.

The rearrangement links TRBV7-2 to TRBJ2-7; possible D gene TRBD2, 6 bases. CDR3 length: 14 amino acids. Germline values: CDR1 SGHTA, CDR2 FQGNSA. Deletions cut 2 bases from V and 0 bases from J, with 8 bases between. The CDR3 DNA reads TGTGCCAGCAGCTTACGGCGGGACTCCTACGAGCAGTACTTC. Encoded protein: CASSLRRDSYEQYF.

V is TRBV18 and J is TRBJ2-7; 13 positions agree with TRBD2. V gave up 3 bases and J gave up 10 bases; unmatched junction bases: 9. Per the germline V gene, CDR1 is KGHSH and CDR2 is LQKENI. The CDR3 is 15 residues long. The CDR3 sequence: CASSPTSGRNLPQYF. In DNA form, the CDR3 reads TGTGCCAGCTCACCGACTAGCGGGAGGAATCTCCCCCAGTACTTC.

The chain joins TRBV28 to TRBJ1-2; 9 bases align to TRBD1. Germline-derived CDR1 and CDR2 are MDHEN and SYDVKM. V trimming: 6 bases; J trimming: 6 bases; junction bases outside the gene matches: 2. The CDR3 has 12 residues. The CDR3 bases are TGTGCCAGCAGACAGGGGGCGGATGGCTACACCTTC. Amino acid sequence: CASRQGADGYTF.

The chain joins TRBV25-1 to TRBJ2-3; a possible D gene is TRBD1 (5 bases). V lost 4 bases to trimming and J lost 4 bases, with 9 bases between them. The CDR3 spans 13 residues. The germline V gene has CDR1 MGHDK and CDR2 SYGVNS. CDR3 protein: CASSVGAADTQYF. In nucleotides, the CDR3 is TGTGCCAGCAGTGTTGGGGCCGCAGATACGCAGTATTTT.

This clone came up a few times. This chain connects TRBV2 to TRBJ2-1; 12 bases fit TRBD2. The CDR3 totals 18 residues. J gave up 6 bases and V 8 bases, and 17 bases lay outside the gene matches. CDR1 and CDR2 (germline): SNHLY, FYNNEI. The DNA for the CDR3 is TGTGCCAGCCTACTCAGGGGGTTCCTAGCGGGAGGGCTCAATGAGCAGTTCTTC. Translating gives CASLLRGFLAGGLNEQFF. Full variable domain (outside the CDR3, taken from reference TRBV2 and TRBJ2-1): EPEVTQTPSHQVTQMGQEVILRCVPISNHLYFYWYRQILGQKVEFLVSFYNNEISEKSEIFDDQFSVERPDGSNFTLKIRSTKLEDSAMYFCASLLRGFLAGGLNEQFFGPGTRLTVL.

This chain joins TRBV5-5 and TRBJ2-7, with 9 nucleotides matching TRBD2. The J segment lost 0 bases and the V segment lost 0 bases, leaving 7 bases of the junction unmatched. The CDR3 is made up of 17 amino acids. CDR1 and CDR2 from the germline V gene are SGHKS and YYEKEE (reference sequence). CDR3 in amino acids: CASSLVSSGASSYEQYF. The CDR3 bases are TGTGCCAGCAGCTTGGTGTCTAGCGGGGCCAGCTCCTACGAGCAGTACTTC.

Only one count was recorded for this clone. This chain links TRBV2 with TRBJ2-7; TRBD2 agrees at 8 bases. Germline-derived CDR1 and CDR2 are SNHLY and FYNNEI. The CDR3 runs to 13 residues. V was pared by 6 bases and J by 4 bases, with 5 bases of the junction left unmatched. In DNA, the CDR3 is TGTGCCAGCAGCGGAGGGACTAGATACGAGCAGTACTTC. This translates into CASSGGTRYEQYF.

V gene TRBV6-1 combines with J gene TRBJ2-5, with 7 bases that match TRBD1. With 1 base clipped from V and 9 bases from J, the junction kept 11 bases outside the gene matches. CDR3 length: 15 amino acids. Germline values: CDR1 MNHNS, CDR2 SASEGT. CDR3 amino acids: CASSEVMLAQGAQYF. CDR3 nucleotide sequence: TGTGCCAGCAGTGAAGTAATGCTAGCCCAGGGGGCCCAGTACTTC.